The 9 T cell receptor beta chains below were found in one sample sequenced in a study of cytotoxic CD8 clonotypes in ibrutinib-treated CLL. Clones were read by immunoSEQ multiplex PCR, and TCRdb kept only the in-frame ones, dropping some. The sample records 250,000 to 350,000 clones, 76% being singletons. The sequenced sample was PBMCs, obtained at disease progression, from a patient treated with ibrutinib. These receptors originate from a human donor with chronic lymphocytic leukemia.

The chain couples TRBV11-2 to TRBJ2-3; no clear D. Germline assignment: CDR1 SGHAT and CDR2 FQNNGV. This CDR3 has 16 amino acids. Trimming pared 1 base from V and 0 bases from J, leaving 11 bases between. The CDR3 DNA follows: TGTGCCAGCAGCTTAGTCGGGCAAACTAGCACAGATACGCAGTATTTT. As protein: CASSLVGQTSTDTQYF. The complete variable domain, with remaining parts taken from reference TRBV11-2 and TRBJ2-3, reads EAGVAQSPRYKIIEKRQSVAFWCNPISGHATLYWYQQILGQGPKLLIQFQNNGVVDDSQLPKDRFSAERLKGVDSTLKIQPAKLEDSAVYLCASSLVGQTSTDTQYFGPGTRLTVL.

V gene TRBV7-6 combines with J gene TRBJ2-1; perhaps TRBD2 as D (7 bases). From germline, CDR1 is SGHVS and CDR2 FNYEAQ. The CDR3 loop spans 16 amino acids. Trimming stripped 0 bases from V and 4 bases from J, with 13 bases between. The CDR3 loop is CASSLAGGLSYNEQFF. CDR3 nucleotides: TGTGCCAGCAGCTTAGCGGGGGGGCTTTCTTACAATGAGCAGTTCTTC.

This sequence joins TRBV5-4 and TRBJ1-1; 7 nucleotides agree with TRBD1. Unmatched junction bases numbered 10, after V lost 4 bases and J lost 1 base. This CDR3 spans 16 amino acids. Germline CDR1 and CDR2: SGHNT and YYREEE (reference sequence). This CDR3 is CASSGEPTGWNTEAFF. The DNA of the CDR3 is TGTGCCAGCAGCGGGGAACCGACAGGGTGGAACACTGAAGCTTTCTTT. Full variable domain (rest looked up from reference TRBV5-4 and TRBJ1-1): ETGVTQSPTHLIKTRGQQVTLRCSSQSGHNTVSWYQQALGQGPQFIFQYYREEENGRGNFPPRFSGLQFPNYSSELNVNALELDDSALYLCASSGEPTGWNTEAFFGQGTRLTVV.

This clone was observed a handful of times. V usage is TRBV6-5 and J usage is TRBJ1-1; D is perhaps TRBD1 (5 bases). The CDR3 runs to 13 residues. The V gene's germline CDR1 is MNHEY and CDR2 SVGAGI. Deletions cut 5 bases from V and 11 bases from J, with 18 bases between. The CDR3 reads CASSPLRGPTAFF. CDR3 in DNA: TGTGCCAGCAGTCCGCTAAGGGGCCCGACGGCTTTCTTT.

This clone has only a few counts. The chain links TRBV7-6 to TRBJ2-2, with a tentative D call TRBD1 (6 bases). The CDR3 is 16 amino acids. V gave up 4 bases and J gave up 3 bases, with 15 bases separating them. The V gene's germline CDR1 is SGHVS and CDR2 FNYEAQ. CDR3 coding DNA: TGTGCCAGCAGCTCCCCAGGGGTGGTGGACACCGGGGAGCTGTTTTTT. It is translated as CASSSPGVVDTGELFF.

The V gene is TRBV2, the J gene TRBJ1-1; 9 bases line up with TRBD1. The CDR3 loop spans 16 amino acids. The V segment lost 6 bases and the J segment 0 bases; nucleotides outside the gene matches: 8. CDR1 is SNHLY and CDR2 is FYNNEI in the germline V gene. CDR3 in amino acids: CASRPTGGSMNTEAFF. The CDR3 region has the DNA TGTGCCAGCAGGCCCACAGGGGGCTCCATGAACACTGAAGCTTTCTTT.

The rearrangement links TRBV5-1 to TRBJ2-2; D is ambiguous. In germline, CDR1 is SGHRS, CDR2 YFSETQ. There are 16 residues in the CDR3. V lost 7 bases and J lost 2, with 18 bases in between. The DNA for the CDR3 is TGCGCCAGCGTACCTGACTCGTCCTTAAACACCGGGGAGCTGTTTTTT. Protein product: CASVPDSSLNTGELFF.

J is TRBJ2-7 and V is TRBV13; D gene unclear. CDR1 is PRHDT, CDR2 FYEKMQ, per germline (reference sequence). The CDR3 totals 11 residues. With 5 bases removed from V and 7 bases from J, the gap between germline ends came to 9 bases. CDR3 nucleotide sequence: TGTGCCAGCAGCCCCATGGGGGAGCAGTACTTC. Translated: CASSPMGEQYF.

The chain employs TRBV9 and TRBJ2-7; no definite D call. The CDR3 extends over 14 amino acids. V was trimmed by 0 bases and J by 3 bases, leaving 10 bases between them. CDR1 and CDR2 (germline): SGDLS, YYNGEE. CDR3 DNA: TGTGCCAGCAGCGTAGGAAGGCCCTTCTACGAGCAGTACTTC. Amino acids: CASSVGRPFYEQYF.